The clone carrying this T cell receptor beta chain was seen a single time. Its antigen is unknown. This sample is part of a study of vaccination effects on CD4 cells after COVID-19. Antigen-specific CD4+ T cells expanded by the ViraFEST assay with viral peptide pools were then sequenced. The authors isolated CD4+ T cells after around 10 days of culture. The study found no prior SARS-CoV-2 infection in the vaccine recipients, who tested negative for nucleocapsid antibodies. The assay was immunoSEQ multiplex PCR, and TCRdb's table has in-frame clones only and misses some. The profile covers 40,000 to 45,000 clones, with 77% appearing a single time and approximately 2.9% taken by the ten largest. Deletions cut 9 bases from V and 4 bases from J, with 18 bases between. Germline V lookup: CDR1 MNHEY, CDR2 SVGAGI. The CDR3 totals 14 residues.

The sequence was obtained from a human donor who received a COVID-19 vaccine. Sequences were derived from CD4+ T cells from PBMCs cultured with HCoV-NL63 spike peptides, sampled before COVID-19 vaccination. The rearrangement uses TRBV6-5 and TRBJ2-5; unclear D gene. The CDR3 region is CASRVTSVGETQYF. The DNA of the CDR3 is TGTGCCAGTAGGGTGACATCGGTAGGAGAGACCCAGTACTTC.